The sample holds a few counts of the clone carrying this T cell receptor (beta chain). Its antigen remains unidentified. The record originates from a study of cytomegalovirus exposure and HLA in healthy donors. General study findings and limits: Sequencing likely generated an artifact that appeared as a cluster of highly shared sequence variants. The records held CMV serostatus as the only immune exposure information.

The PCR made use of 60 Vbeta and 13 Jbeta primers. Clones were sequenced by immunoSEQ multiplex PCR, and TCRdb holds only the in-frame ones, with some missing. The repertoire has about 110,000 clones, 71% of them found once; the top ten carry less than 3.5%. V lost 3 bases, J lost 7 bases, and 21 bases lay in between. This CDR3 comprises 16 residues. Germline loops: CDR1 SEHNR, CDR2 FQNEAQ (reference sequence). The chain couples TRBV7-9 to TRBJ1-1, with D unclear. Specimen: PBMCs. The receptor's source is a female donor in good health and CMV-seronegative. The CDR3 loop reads CASSLTPWTEEGEAFF. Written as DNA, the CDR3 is TGTGCCAGCAGCTTGACCCCCTGGACGGAGGAGGGTGAAGCTTTCTTT.